This T cell receptor beta chain was found in a study of T cells in Graves' hyperthyroidism and ophthalmopathy. Across the study: Blood from the periphery was taken at initial diagnosis, before any treatment.

RNA transcripts provided the source from which TCR beta CDR3 regions were amplified. RT-PCR in the first round (using the HTBI primer set) targeted the TCR CDR3. TCRdb independently ran MiXCR on the multiplex PCR reads; one entry per CDR3 protein. The sample holds 410,000 or so distinct CDR3 sequences, around 15% seen once. Trimming removed 5 bases at V and 0 bases at J, with 10 bases between. Germline CDR1 MNHEY, CDR2 SMNVEV (reference sequence). CDR3 size: 14 residues. In regard to this clonotype: A much larger clone is a single base away; this may be a read error. It is likely a read error, because the conserved phenylalanine at the end of the CDR3 is missing.

Orbital computed tomography, thyroid ultrasound, serum thyroxine and TRAb, and clinical symptoms together informed the diagnoses. The clonotype originates from a man in his late teens or twenties with Graves' ophthalmopathy. The V gene is TRBV27, the J gene TRBJ1-1; maybe TRBD1 (5 bases). Sequencing was carried out using blood. CDR3 region: CASSTRQLNTEAFL. The CDR3 DNA sequence: TGTGCCAGCAGTACAAGACAGTTGAACACTGAAGCTTTCCTT.